The 29 T cell receptor beta chains in this list originate from one sample, sequenced in a study. Profiled with immunoSEQ multiplex PCR; TCRdb holds only in-frame clones, not every one. The profile shows around 54,000 clones, 90% to 95% of them singletons. Source material: PBMCs. The receptors originated from a middle-aged man with rheumatoid arthritis.

The chain employs TRBV6-4 and TRBJ2-1; tentatively, D is TRBD2 (6 bases). Germline-derived CDR1 and CDR2 are MRHNA and SNTAGT. The CDR3 is made up of 14 amino acids. Trimming pared 4 bases from V and 3 bases from J, leaving 10 bases between. In nucleotides, the CDR3 is TGTGCCAGCAGTGTGCAGGGAGGCTACAATGAGCAGTTCTTC. This sequence encodes CASSVQGGYNEQFF.

This clone was recorded only once. The gene calls are TRBV6-1 and TRBJ2-3; D is undetermined. V lost 2 bases and J 0 bases, leaving 12 bases between the germline ends. The CDR3 loop spans 16 amino acids. CDR1 is MNHNS and CDR2 is SASEGT in the germline V gene. CDR3 nucleotide sequence: TGTGCCAGCAGTGAAAGGGCGGTGACTAGCACAGATACGCAGTATTTT. Translating it yields CASSERAVTSTDTQYF.

The chain links TRBV9 to TRBJ2-5, with D perhaps TRBD2 (5 bases). This CDR3 contains 14 residues. The V end was cut by 2 bases, the J end by 4 bases, with 12 bases between. CDR1 SGDLS and CDR2 YYNGEE come from the germline V gene. In DNA form, the CDR3 reads TGTGCCAGCAGCGTTTCCGGGGATCGAGAGACCCAGTACTTC. Protein: CASSVSGDRETQYF.

The rearrangement joins TRBV5-6 to TRBJ2-2, with D uncertain. V dropped 1 base and J dropped 8 bases, with 3 bases sitting between them. CDR3 length: 11 residues. Germline CDR1 is SGHDT and CDR2 is YYEEEE. The CDR3, as DNA: TGTGCCAGCAGCTTGATGGGGGAGCTGTTTTTT. Translation gives CASSLMGELFF. Full variable domain (rest looked up from reference TRBV5-6 and TRBJ2-2): DAGVTQSPTHLIKTRGQQVTLRCSPKSGHDTVSWYQQALGQGPQFIFQYYEEEERQRGNFPDRFSGHQFPNYSSELNVNALLLGDSALYLCASSLMGELFFGEGSRLTVL.

CDR3 DNA: TGTGCCAGTACAGCCCTATTTAATGAAAAACTGTTTTTT. Protein sequence: CASTALFNEKLFF. The chain is built from TRBV19 and TRBJ1-4; the D is unclear. CDR3 length: 13 residues. The V end was cut by 7 bases, the J end by 4 bases, with 10 bases between. From germline, CDR1 is LNHDA and CDR2 SQIVND (reference sequence).

The rearrangement links TRBV6-5 to TRBJ2-2, with D possibly called TRBD1 or TRBD2 (5 bases each). Germline V gene lookup returns CDR1 MNHEY and CDR2 SVGAGI. Trimming cost V 7 bases and J 2 bases, with 14 bases left between them. The CDR3 loop spans 15 amino acids. The CDR3, as DNA: TGTGCCAGCACCCCGGGACGGTTTAACACCGGGGAGCTGTTTTTT. Translated: CASTPGRFNTGELFF.

The V gene is TRBV27, the J gene TRBJ2-7, with 14 bases identical to TRBD2. The germline CDR1 and CDR2 sequences are MNHEY and SMNVEV (reference sequence). Trimming took 0 bases from V and 3 from J; bases not matched to a gene: 7. The CDR3 runs to 18 residues. Here the CDR3 DNA reads TGTGCCAGCAGTTTATCGACGGGACTAGCGGGAGTCGTCTACGAGCAGTACTTC. This encodes CASSLSTGLAGVVYEQYF.

This clone appeared a single time. This sequence joins TRBV27 and TRBJ1-2; no clear D gene. CDR1 MNHEY and CDR2 SMNVEV come from the germline V gene (reference sequence). V gave up 2 bases and J gave up 3 bases, with 7 bases separating them. The CDR3 length is 13 residues. CDR3 coding DNA: TGTGCCAGCAGTTTAATGGGCCACTATGGCTACACCTTC. Protein product: CASSLMGHYGYTF.

This chain connects TRBV15 to TRBJ2-2; D is possibly TRBD1 (5 bases). CDR1 is LNHNV and CDR2 is YYDKDF in the germline V gene (reference sequence). V gave up 0 bases and J gave up 1 base, with 12 bases separating them. The CDR3 runs 17 residues. The CDR3 DNA reads TGTGCCACCAGCAGAGAGAAGGCAGGGTGGAACACCGGGGAGCTGTTTTTT. This gives the protein CATSREKAGWNTGELFF.

The chain uses TRBV5-8 and TRBJ2-5, with 9 nucleotides matching TRBD1. Trimming cost V 4 bases and J 1 base; bases outside gene matches: 8. The CDR3 runs to 16 residues. Germline V gene data show CDR1 as SGHTS and CDR2 as YDEGEE. Here the CDR3 reads CASSLRYRGLQETQYF. The CDR3 bases are TGTGCCAGCAGCCTGAGGTACAGGGGGCTCCAAGAGACCCAGTACTTC.

The chain has TRBV5-5 and TRBJ1-1; 7 bases align to TRBD1. Germline CDR1 and CDR2: SGHKS and YYEKEE (reference sequence). With V trimmed by 1 base and J by 3 bases, 3 bases remained unmatched. CDR3 size: 14 residues. The CDR3 sequence: CASSLRQGDTEAFF. In DNA, the CDR3 is TGTGCCAGCAGCTTGAGACAGGGCGACACTGAAGCTTTCTTT.

The chain has TRBV28 and TRBJ1-1; 7 nucleotides align to TRBD1. The germline V gene encodes CDR1 MDHEN and CDR2 SYDVKM. The CDR3 is 15 amino acids. The CDR3 DNA reads TGTGCTCTTTGCCGGGAGGGGGCCTTGAACACTGAAGCTTTCTTT. Its protein product is CALCREGALNTEAFF.

This chain joins TRBV28 and TRBJ1-2, with TRBD1 as a possible D gene (6 bases). CDR1 MDHEN and CDR2 SYDVKM come from the germline V gene. The CDR3 totals 13 residues. The V end was cut by 8 bases, the J end by 4 bases, with 14 bases between. CDR3 sequence reads: CASGPGTLYGYTF. The CDR3 DNA is TGTGCCAGCGGGCCGGGGACACTCTATGGCTACACCTTC.

This chain joins TRBV2 and TRBJ1-4; D perhaps matches TRBD1 (6 bases). With 8 bases removed from V and 0 bases from J, the gap between germline ends came to 10 bases. Germline CDR1 and CDR2: SNHLY and FYNNEI. The length of the CDR3 is 14 residues. The CDR3 reads CASGYRATNEKLFF. The CDR3 bases are TGTGCCAGCGGTTACAGGGCAACTAATGAAAAACTGTTTTTT.

This clone occurred once. This sequence joins TRBV10-3 and TRBJ2-1; 9 bases fit TRBD2. V shed 3 bases, J shed 6 bases, and the junction held 9 bases outside the gene matches. This CDR3 is 16 amino acids long. Germline assignment: CDR1 ENHRY and CDR2 SYGVKD. Written as DNA, the CDR3 is TGTGCCATCAGTGACCCTGGACTAGCGAGCCCCAATGAGCAGTTCTTC. Amino acid sequence: CAISDPGLASPNEQFF.

The CDR3 DNA follows: TGCGCCAGCAGTTCAGGGCCTAGCACAGATACGCAGTATTTT. Translated: CASSSGPSTDTQYF. The rearrangement uses TRBV5-1 and TRBJ2-3, with a weak D call TRBD1 (5 bases). V was cut by 5 bases and J by 0 bases, with 10 bases left in between. This CDR3 has 14 amino acids. Germline V gene data show CDR1 as SGHRS and CDR2 as YFSETQ.

V gene TRBV9 combines with J gene TRBJ1-5, with D perhaps TRBD1 (6 bases). The V and J ends lost 3 bases and 4 bases respectively, with 11 bases between them. CDR1 SGDLS and CDR2 YYNGEE come from the germline V gene. The CDR3 consists of 14 residues. In DNA form, the CDR3 reads TGTGCCAGCAGCGGAGGGGGACGGAATCAGCCCCAGCATTTT. Its protein is CASSGGGRNQPQHF.

The chain links TRBV19 to TRBJ1-6; D ambiguous. This CDR3 has 14 residues. V lost 3 bases to trimming and J lost 4 bases, with 7 bases between them. Germline assignment: CDR1 LNHDA and CDR2 SQIVND (reference sequence). The CDR3 DNA is TGTGCCAGTAGTATCTCGGGGTATAATTCACCCCTCCACTTT. Its protein product is CASSISGYNSPLHF.

The genes are TRBV7-6 and TRBJ2-7; D is perhaps TRBD2 (5 bases). Trimming left V 2 bases short and J 6 bases short, with 8 bases between. CDR3 length: 12 amino acids. The V gene's germline CDR1 is SGHVS and CDR2 FNYEAQ. The CDR3, as DNA: TGTGCCAGCAGCTTAAGCGGATCCGAGCAGTACTTC. As protein: CASSLSGSEQYF.

Only one count was recorded for this clone. The chain combines TRBV9 with TRBJ1-6, with D perhaps matching TRBD1 (5 bases). V was cut by 0 bases and J by 7 bases, with 8 bases left in between. The CDR3 runs to 14 residues. Germline CDR1 reads SGDLS; CDR2 reads YYNGEE. The CDR3 protein is CASSVDSGNSPLHF. The CDR3 bases are TGTGCCAGCAGCGTAGACTCAGGGAATTCACCCCTCCACTTT.

This clone appeared once. The chain recombines TRBV29-1 with TRBJ1-1; no clear D. The germline V and J ends were trimmed by 1 base and 8 bases, with 14 bases remaining between them. The CDR3 consists of 13 residues. Germline CDR1 reads SQVTM; CDR2 reads ANQGSEA. The CDR3 bases are TGCAGCGTTGAAGTTGGAAACGGCAGAGAAGCTTTCTTT. It encodes CSVEVGNGREAFF. The complete variable domain, with remaining parts taken from reference TRBV29-1 and TRBJ1-1, reads SAVISQKPSRDICQRGTSLTIQCQVDSQVTMMFWYRQQPGQSLTLIATANQGSEATYESGFVIDKFPISRPNLTFSTLTVSNMSPEDSSIYLCSVEVGNGREAFFGQGTRLTVV.

J is TRBJ1-1 and V is TRBV2; D uncertain. The CDR3 has 14 amino acids. V was pared by 8 bases and J by 4 bases, with 17 bases between. Germline CDR1 is SNHLY and CDR2 is FYNNEI. Here the CDR3 reads CASFRREVATEAFF. The CDR3 DNA sequence: TGTGCCAGCTTTCGGAGGGAGGTCGCCACTGAAGCTTTCTTT.

The rearrangement links TRBV5-5 to TRBJ1-6; 9 bases are shared with TRBD1. Trimming took 3 bases from V and 7 from J; bases not matched to a gene: 20. Per the germline V gene, CDR1 is SGHKS and CDR2 is YYEKEE (reference sequence). This CDR3 has 20 amino acids. The CDR3 coding sequence is TGTGCCAGCAGCTCCTTATTACAGGGGGCGCGGGGAGTTGCCAATTCACCCCTCCACTTT. This codes for CASSSLLQGARGVANSPLHF.

This chain joins TRBV15 and TRBJ2-3, with TRBD1 identical over 9 bases. This CDR3 is built from 15 residues. V lost 4 bases, J lost 2 bases, and 4 bases stayed unmatched. Germline V gene data show CDR1 as LNHNV and CDR2 as YYDKDF (reference sequence). The CDR3 sequence is CATSKGTGPTDTQYF. The CDR3 DNA reads TGTGCCACCAGCAAAGGGACAGGGCCCACAGATACGCAGTATTTT.

This CDR3 reads CASSSPGQGSYEQYF. The CDR3 bases are TGCGCCAGCAGCTCTCCGGGACAGGGGAGCTACGAGCAGTACTTC. V usage is TRBV5-1 and J usage is TRBJ2-7; the match to TRBD1 covers 10 bases. The V segment lost 3 bases and the J segment 3 bases; nucleotides outside the gene matches: 6. This CDR3 is built from 15 residues. Germline values: CDR1 SGHRS, CDR2 YFSETQ.

The rearrangement joins TRBV9 to TRBJ2-7; 9 bases line up with TRBD1. Germline-derived CDR1 and CDR2 are SGDLS and YYNGEE. The V segment lost 3 bases and the J segment 3 bases; nucleotides outside the gene matches: 4. The CDR3 length is 14 residues. This CDR3 reads CASSAGTGNYEQYF. In DNA form, the CDR3 reads TGTGCCAGCAGCGCCGGGACAGGGAACTACGAGCAGTACTTC.

V and J are TRBV24-1 and TRBJ2-3; tentatively, D is TRBD2 (5 bases). Trimming took 5 bases from V and 0 from J, leaving 11 bases between them. This CDR3 region has 15 residues. Germline values: CDR1 KGHDR, CDR2 SFDVKD. CDR3 bases: TGTGCCACCAGTGCTCCAGCGGTAAGCACAGATACGCAGTATTTT. Protein sequence: CATSAPAVSTDTQYF.

The chain joins TRBV11-2 to TRBJ1-4; D is perhaps TRBD1 (5 bases). With 0 bases removed from V and 8 bases from J, the gap between germline ends came to 13 bases. This CDR3 has 15 amino acids. Germline V gene lookup returns CDR1 SGHAT and CDR2 FQNNGV. The CDR3 region is CASSLEPGWGEKLFF. The CDR3 bases are TGTGCCAGCAGCTTAGAACCTGGTTGGGGCGAAAAACTGTTTTTT.

The chain combines TRBV5-4 with TRBJ2-7; D might be TRBD1 (6 bases). CDR1 is SGHNT and CDR2 is YYREEE in the germline V gene (reference sequence). Trimming cost V 0 bases and J 0 bases, with 13 bases left between them. This CDR3 spans 16 amino acids. The CDR3 DNA is TGTGCCAGCAGCTTGGGGACAGCGGCGAGCTCCTACGAGCAGTACTTC. It yields the protein CASSLGTAASSYEQYF.